Listed below are T cell receptor beta chains from one sample, sequenced in a study of cytomegalovirus exposure and HLA in healthy donors. TCRdb keeps only in-frame clones here, not all; method: immunoSEQ multiplex PCR. The data show approximately 110,000 clones, approximately 73% seen once. Sequenced material: PBMCs. Receptors originate from a man aged 55 to 69 in good health and CMV-seropositive. Each CDR3 is given with its conserved first and last residue. Each record gives: J gene, D gene, V gene, clone size, CDR3 protein, CDR3 DNA. The D gene is left open where the match is weak. Rows give clone size only sometimes, using once, few, many, or a class for an expanded clone.

>TRBJ2-7|-|TRBV28|-
CASTPVGSTYEQYF
TGTGCCAGCACCCCCGTTGGGAGTACCTACGAGCAGTACTTC
>TRBJ1-2|TRBD1|TRBV4-1|-
CASSLPGTGSGYTF
TGCGCCAGCAGCCTCCCCGGGACAGGGAGCGGCTACACCTTC
>TRBJ2-7|-|TRBV5-1|-
CASSEGAEQYF
TGCGCCAGCAGCGAGGGCGCCGAGCAGTACTTC
>TRBJ2-7|-|TRBV7-2|-
CASSLAAGTEAYEQYF
TGTGCCAGCAGCTTAGCGGCGGGGACAGAAGCCTACGAGCAGTACTTC
>TRBJ2-7|-|TRBV6-5|-
CASSYSGQHYEQYF
TGTGCCAGCAGTTACTCCGGACAGCACTACGAGCAGTACTTC
>TRBJ2-7|TRBD1|TRBV9|-
CASSAGQGVYEQYF
TGTGCCAGCAGCGCCGGACAGGGGGTCTACGAGCAGTACTTC
>TRBJ2-1|TRBD2|TRBV7-8|-
CASSPPGLAFNNEQFF
TGTGCCAGCAGCCCCCCGGGACTAGCGTTCAACAATGAGCAGTTCTTC
>TRBJ2-2|-|TRBV5-4|-
CAPTDTNTGELFF
TGTGCCCCTACAGACACGAACACCGGGGAGCTGTTTTTT
>TRBJ2-4|TRBD1|TRBV5-1|-
CASSLARQGALGLEHENIQYF
TGCGCCAGCAGCTTGGCCAGGCAGGGGGCCTTAGGACTCGAACATGAAAACATTCAGTACTTC
>TRBJ1-6|-|TRBV28|-
CASTLTVDNSPLHF
TGTGCCAGCACTCTGACAGTTGACAATTCACCCCTCCACTTT
>TRBJ2-5|-|TRBV2|-
CASNGERVETQYF
TGTGCCAGCAATGGAGAACGGGTAGAGACCCAGTACTTC
>TRBJ1-5|-|TRBV28|medium-sized
CASRHVIMEGPNQPQHF
TGTGCCAGCAGGCACGTAATAATGGAGGGTCCCAATCAGCCCCAGCATTTT
>TRBJ2-7|-|TRBV29-1|-
CSVQVKYEQYF
TGCAGCGTGCAGGTGAAGTACGAGCAGTACTTC
>TRBJ1-1|TRBD1|TRBV9|-
CASSSGTGDTEAFF
TGTGCCAGCAGCAGTGGGACAGGTGACACTGAAGCTTTCTTT
>TRBJ1-2|TRBD1|TRBV5-4|-
CASSKDRGNLNYGYTF
TGTGCCAGCAGCAAGGACAGGGGCAACCTTAACTATGGCTACACCTTC
>TRBJ2-4|TRBD2|TRBV9|-
CASSVAWGGVGNIQYF
TGTGCCAGCAGCGTAGCGTGGGGGGGGGTCGGGAACATTCAGTACTTC
>TRBJ1-5|-|TRBV19|few
CASSIFKQSNQPQHF
TGTGCCAGTAGTATATTTAAACAGAGTAATCAGCCCCAGCATTTT
>TRBJ2-7|TRBD1|TRBV2|-
CASQGAWEQYF
TGTGCCAGCCAGGGGGCGTGGGAGCAGTACTTC
>TRBJ1-5|-|TRBV28|-
CASSHGSGRQPQHF
TGTGCCAGCAGTCACGGGTCCGGGAGGCAGCCCCAGCATTTT
>TRBJ1-1|TRBD1|TRBV10-3|-
CAIRKDRGPMNTEAFF
TGTGCCATCAGGAAGGACAGGGGGCCCATGAACACTGAAGCTTTCTTT
>TRBJ1-2|TRBD1|TRBV5-6|-
CASSLQEDTGGWYGYTF
TGTGCCAGCAGCTTGCAAGAAGATACAGGGGGCTGGTATGGCTACACCTTC
>TRBJ2-2|TRBD2|TRBV5-1|-
CASSTPAGESGELFF
TGCGCCAGCAGCACCCCCGCGGGGGAGTCCGGGGAGCTGTTTTTT
>TRBJ2-7|TRBD2|TRBV4-1|-
CASSPGPGRAEQYF
TGCGCCAGCAGCCCAGGCCCGGGGAGGGCCGAGCAGTACTTC
>TRBJ1-5|-|TRBV4-1|-
CASSQEPGPGQPQHF
TGCGCCAGCAGCCAAGAACCAGGGCCCGGTCAGCCCCAGCATTTT
>TRBJ2-5|TRBD2|TRBV10-3|-
CAIRRGLAGVQETQYF
TGTGCCATCAGAAGAGGACTAGCGGGGGTTCAAGAGACCCAGTACTTC
>TRBJ1-2|-|TRBV4-1|-
CASSQETAYGYTF
TGCGCCAGCAGCCAAGAAACAGCCTATGGCTACACCTTC
>TRBJ2-1|-|TRBV5-1|-
CASSSLKLQGLGDEQFF
TGCGCCAGCAGCTCACTAAAACTACAGGGCTTGGGGGATGAGCAGTTCTTC
>TRBJ1-5|-|TRBV4-1|few
CASSQTVAFNQPQHF
TGCGCCAGCAGCCAGACAGTAGCCTTCAATCAGCCCCAGCATTTT
>TRBJ1-1|-|TRBV2|-
CASSLMGSSEAFF
TGTGCCAGCAGTTTGATGGGCAGTTCTGAAGCTTTCTTT
>TRBJ1-6|TRBD1|TRBV7-9|-
CASSFRGRNSPLHF
TGTGCCAGCAGCTTCAGGGGGCGGAATTCACCCCTCCACTTT
>TRBJ2-1|-|TRBV15|few
CATSRRSSQFF
TGTGCCACCAGCAGGCGGTCCTCGCAGTTCTTC
>TRBJ2-5|TRBD2|TRBV25-1|-
CASSEYLGGGETQYF
TGTGCCAGCAGTGAATATTTGGGGGGGGGAGAGACCCAGTACTTC
>TRBJ2-3|TRBD2|TRBV7-2|-
CASSLRGGVRSEAQYF
TGTGCCAGCAGCTTACGCGGGGGAGTTAGGTCCGAGGCGCAGTATTTT
>TRBJ2-7|TRBD1|TRBV27|-
CASSQGQGSNEQYF
TGTGCCAGCAGCCAAGGACAGGGTAGCAACGAGCAGTACTTC
>TRBJ2-3|TRBD2|TRBV4-1|-
CASSQEPAGGQYF
TGCGCCAGCAGCCAAGAACCGGCGGGGGGGCAGTATTTT
>TRBJ1-1|-|TRBV27|-
CASSFTRGGNTEAFF
TGTGCCAGCAGTTTTACGAGGGGGGGGAACACTGAAGCTTTCTTT
>TRBJ1-2|TRBD1|TRBV5-1|-
CASARDSMDGYTF
TGCGCCAGCGCACGGGACAGTATGGATGGCTACACCTTC
>TRBJ2-7|TRBD1|TRBV4-1|few
CASSRTGSYEQYF
TGCGCCAGCAGCCGGACAGGTTCCTACGAGCAGTACTTC
>TRBJ1-2|-|TRBV28|few
CASSFRAGYGYTF
TGTGCCAGCAGTTTTCGGGCAGGGTATGGCTACACCTTC
>TRBJ1-2|TRBD1|TRBV6-6|-
CASSHRDRGYYTF
TGTGCCAGCAGCCACAGGGACAGGGGGTACTACACCTTC
>TRBJ2-1|TRBD1|TRBV5-1|-
CASSEGQGDEQFF
TGCGCCAGCAGCGAAGGACAGGGTGATGAGCAGTTCTTC